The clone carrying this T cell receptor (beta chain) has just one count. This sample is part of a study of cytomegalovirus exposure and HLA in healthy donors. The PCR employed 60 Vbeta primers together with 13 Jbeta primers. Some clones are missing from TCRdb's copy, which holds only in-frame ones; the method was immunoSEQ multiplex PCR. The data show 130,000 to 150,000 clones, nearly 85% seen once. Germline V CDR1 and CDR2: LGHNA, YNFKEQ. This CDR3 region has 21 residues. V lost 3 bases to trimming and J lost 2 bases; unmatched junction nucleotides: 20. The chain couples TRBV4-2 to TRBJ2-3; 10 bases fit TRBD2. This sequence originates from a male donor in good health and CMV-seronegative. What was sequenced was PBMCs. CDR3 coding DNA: TGTGCCAGCAGCCACCCGGTCGAACGGGCTAGCGGGGGCCTGACCACAGATACGCAGTATTTT. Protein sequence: CASSHPVERASGGLTTDTQYF.